Shown below are 25 T cell receptor beta chains from a single sample sequenced in a study of cytomegalovirus exposure and HLA in healthy donors. The PCR had 60 Vbeta and 13 Jbeta primers. Sequencing was performed with immunoSEQ multiplex PCR; in TCRdb, only in-frame clones are kept and a portion is missing. The sample holds about 140,000 clones, around 86% seen once. Source material: PBMCs. The receptors shown here come from a female donor in good health and CMV-seronegative.

This chain links TRBV7-8 with TRBJ2-1; weak D call: TRBD2 (6 bases). Trimming pared 1 base from V and 9 bases from J, leaving 13 bases between. This CDR3 comprises 14 residues. Germline V CDR1 and CDR2: SGHVS, FQNEAQ. The chain's CDR3 is CASSLDGSTVEQFF. DNA of the CDR3: TGTGCCAGCAGCTTAGACGGGAGTACGGTTGAGCAGTTCTTC.

The rearrangement links TRBV6-1 to TRBJ2-7; D is possibly TRBD2 (5 bases). The germline V and J ends were trimmed by 4 bases and 3 bases, with 13 bases remaining between them. CDR3 length equals 14 residues. Germline values: CDR1 MNHNS, CDR2 SASEGT. In DNA form, the CDR3 reads TGTGCCAGCAGTGTTCGGTGGGAGAGCTACGAGCAGTACTTC. It translates to CASSVRWESYEQYF.

The rearrangement joins TRBV20-1 to TRBJ2-1, with TRBD1 identical over 7 bases. The CDR3 loop spans 11 amino acids. V gave up 6 bases and J gave up 8 bases; unmatched junction bases: 4. Germline CDR1 reads DFQATT; CDR2 reads SNEGSKA (reference sequence). As DNA, the CDR3 is TGCAGTGCCCGACAGGGCGATGAGCAGTTCTTC. Translating it yields CSARQGDEQFF.

The chain carries TRBV27 and TRBJ2-1, with TRBD2 matching 14 bases. V gave up 5 bases and J gave up 9 bases; unmatched junction bases: 6. The CDR3 covers 15 residues. Germline CDR1 MNHEY, CDR2 SMNVEV (reference sequence). Here the CDR3 reads CASSPRTSGRTEQFF. The CDR3 bases are TGTGCCAGCAGTCCCCGGACTAGCGGGAGGACTGAGCAGTTCTTC.

The gene calls are TRBV29-1 and TRBJ2-7; 9 bases line up with TRBD2. CDR1 and CDR2 (germline): SQVTM, ANQGSEA. CDR3 length: 13 amino acids. V lost 3 bases to trimming and J lost 2 bases; unmatched junction nucleotides: 2. CDR3 coding DNA: TGCAGCGTTGAGGGCGGGAGGGCCTACGAGCAGTACTTC. This encodes CSVEGGRAYEQYF.

This sequence joins TRBV5-4 and TRBJ2-5; 8 bases are shared with TRBD2. From germline, CDR1 is SGHNT and CDR2 YYREEE (reference sequence). The CDR3 runs to 16 residues. J lost 4 bases, V lost 3 bases, and 11 bases had no gene match. CDR3 nucleotides: TGTGCCAGCAGCTCTATCATAGCGGGAATGGGAGAGACCCAGTACTTC. It is translated as CASSSIIAGMGETQYF.

This clone appeared once. V is TRBV2 and J is TRBJ2-7, with D unclear. The V gene's germline CDR1 is SNHLY and CDR2 FYNNEI. Trimming cost V 0 bases and J 6 bases, with 12 bases left between them. The CDR3 totals 14 residues. In DNA form, the CDR3 reads TGTGCCAGCAGTGAAGCGGTTGCCTACTTCGAGCAGTACTTC. Residues: CASSEAVAYFEQYF.

This clone was observed a few times. The CDR3, as DNA: TGTGCCAGCAGCTTTCAGAGCACAGATACGCAGTATTTT. Protein sequence: CASSFQSTDTQYF. This sequence joins TRBV5-5 and TRBJ2-3; no reliable D call. The CDR3 has 13 residues. V lost 2 bases and J 0 bases, leaving 4 bases between the germline ends. The germline gives CDR1 SGHKS, CDR2 YYEKEE (reference sequence).

The genes are TRBV6-1 and TRBJ2-7; D unresolved. Germline V gene data show CDR1 as MNHNS and CDR2 as SASEGT. The CDR3 consists of 15 residues. V lost 2 bases and J lost 0, with 11 bases in between. Here the CDR3 DNA reads TGTGCCAGCAGTGAAACGGTAGAGCCCTCCTACGAGCAGTACTTC. It specifies CASSETVEPSYEQYF.

The CDR3 reads CASTTTRGREEAFF. The CDR3 nucleotides are TGTGCCAGTACCACCACTAGGGGGAGGGAAGAAGCTTTCTTT. V is TRBV19 and J is TRBJ1-1; D is possibly TRBD1 (6 bases). This CDR3 is built from 14 residues. Between the trimmed V and J ends, which lost 7 bases and 8 bases, there was a span of 20 bases. Germline lookup yields CDR1 LNHDA and CDR2 SQIVND (reference sequence).

The chain uses TRBV5-3 and TRBJ2-1; 8 nucleotides agree with TRBD2. TRBV5-3 is an ORF for which the function is uncertain. This CDR3 contains 19 residues. Trimming took 0 bases from V and 1 from J; bases not matched to a gene: 12. CDR3 protein: CARSLERSGSIRSYNEQFF. The CDR3 DNA follows: TGTGCCAGAAGCTTGGAGAGAAGCGGGAGTATTAGATCCTACAATGAGCAGTTCTTC.

The chain employs TRBV6-5 and TRBJ2-7, with 11 bases lining up with TRBD2. Germline V gene data show CDR1 as MNHEY and CDR2 as SVGAGI. Losses at the gene ends were 10 bases for V and 6 bases for J; bases not matched to a gene: 8. The length of the CDR3 is 13 residues. The CDR3 sequence: CATSGLAEGEQYF. In nucleotides, the CDR3 is TGTGCCACCTCGGGACTAGCGGAGGGCGAGCAGTACTTC.

The chain has TRBV11-2 and TRBJ2-7; 7 bases fit TRBD2. The CDR3 covers 14 residues. With 5 bases clipped from V and 3 bases from J, the junction kept 7 bases outside the gene matches. Germline V gene sequence: CDR1 SGHAT, CDR2 FQNNGV. For the CDR3, the DNA is TGTGCCAGCAGCGTATACGCGGGAGACTACGAGCAGTACTTC. Its protein is CASSVYAGDYEQYF.

The chain links TRBV28 to TRBJ2-7, with D perhaps matching TRBD2 (5 bases). Trimming pared 6 bases from V and 0 bases from J, leaving 15 bases between. Germline V lookup: CDR1 MDHEN, CDR2 SYDVKM. This CDR3 spans 15 amino acids. CDR3 residues: CASSLPGVISYEQYF. The CDR3 nucleotides read TGTGCCAGCAGCCTACCCGGGGTAATCTCCTACGAGCAGTACTTC.

The genes are TRBV5-8 and TRBJ1-4; 7 bases are a match to TRBD1. There are 17 residues in the CDR3. In germline, CDR1 is SGHTS, CDR2 YDEGEE. After removal of 0 bases from V and 5 bases from J, the junction contained 10 bases not matched to a gene. CDR3 protein: CASSLAVVSGGNEKLFF. The CDR3 region has the DNA TGTGCCAGCAGCTTGGCAGTCGTCTCAGGGGGAAATGAAAAACTGTTTTTT.

V is TRBV6-5 and J is TRBJ1-3; TRBD1 might be the D (5 bases). The germline V and J ends were trimmed by 5 bases and 7 bases, with 12 bases remaining between them. CDR1 MNHEY and CDR2 SVGAGI come from the germline V gene. CDR3 length equals 13 residues. Written as DNA, the CDR3 is TGTGCCAGCAGTCTGGCACGGGGGAACACCATATATTTT. Its protein is CASSLARGNTIYF.

This chain links TRBV7-6 with TRBJ2-1; D ambiguous. CDR3 length equals 14 residues. The V gene's germline CDR1 is SGHVS and CDR2 FNYEAQ. The V gene lost 1 base and the J gene lost 4 bases, with 8 bases spanning the gap. The CDR3, as DNA: TGTGCCAGCAGCTTAGGCCCAGCGTACAATGAGCAGTTCTTC. Its translation is CASSLGPAYNEQFF.

The gene calls are TRBV5-6 and TRBJ1-1; D is ambiguous. Germline loops: CDR1 SGHDT, CDR2 YYEEEE. Trimming pared 0 bases from V and 5 bases from J, leaving 5 bases between. The CDR3 covers 12 residues. CDR3 sequence reads: CASSLVRTEAFF. The CDR3 DNA follows: TGTGCCAGCAGCTTGGTGCGGACTGAAGCTTTCTTT.

The chain employs TRBV4-2 and TRBJ2-1; weak D call: TRBD1 (6 bases). V lost 5 bases and J 0 bases, leaving 8 bases between the germline ends. Germline values: CDR1 LGHNA, CDR2 YNFKEQ. CDR3 length: 14 amino acids. The CDR3 DNA reads TGTGCCAGCAGCTCCAGGGGCTCCTACAATGAGCAGTTCTTC. Its translation: CASSSRGSYNEQFF.

The chain has TRBV25-1 and TRBJ1-1, with D hard to call. The CDR3 is 15 residues long. Germline CDR1 MGHDK, CDR2 SYGVNS. V was shortened by 5 bases and J by 3 bases, with 16 bases between the two germline ends. The CDR3 nucleotides are TGTGCCAGCAGTCCCCCCAACGTCGGGGACACTGAAGCTTTCTTT. Translation: CASSPPNVGDTEAFF.

The chain joins TRBV5-6 to TRBJ1-2, with D tentatively TRBD1 (5 bases). Looked up from germline, CDR1 is SGHDT and CDR2 is YYEEEE. Trimming cost V 0 bases and J 6 bases, with 9 bases left between them. This CDR3 is built from 13 residues. CDR3 region: CASSLDWGDGYTF. Written as DNA, the CDR3 is TGTGCCAGCAGCTTGGATTGGGGGGATGGCTACACCTTC.

The chain carries TRBV19 and TRBJ1-5; D gene ambiguous. Germline values: CDR1 LNHDA, CDR2 SQIVND (reference sequence). Trimming shortened V by 3 bases and J by 11 bases, and 20 bases separated the two germline ends. The CDR3 spans 15 residues. The CDR3 loop reads CASSMAPGSLSTQHF. The CDR3 bases are TGTGCCAGTAGTATGGCTCCCGGGAGCCTCTCGACCCAGCATTTT.

This chain uses TRBV23-1 with TRBJ1-4, with 8 positions matching TRBD1. TRBV23-1 is an ORF for which the function is uncertain. V gave up 4 bases and J gave up 3 bases; unmatched junction bases: 16. This CDR3 region has 19 residues. The CDR3 sequence: CASSPPGAGGGPANEKLFF. The CDR3, as DNA: TGCGCCAGCAGTCCCCCCGGGGCAGGGGGCGGGCCGGCTAATGAAAAACTGTTTTTT.

This clone was seen just once. V usage is TRBV9 and J usage is TRBJ1-4; 7 nucleotides align to TRBD1. This CDR3 spans 14 amino acids. Looked up from germline, CDR1 is SGDLS and CDR2 is YYNGEE. V shed 4 bases, J shed 5 bases, and the junction held 5 bases outside the gene matches. The CDR3 is CASSPTGTNEKLFF. CDR3 sequence (DNA): TGTGCCAGCAGCCCGACAGGGACAAATGAAAAACTGTTTTTT.

This chain links TRBV19 with TRBJ1-2; 8 bases line up with TRBD1. The germline V gene has CDR1 LNHDA and CDR2 SQIVND (reference sequence). The CDR3 totals 13 residues. Trimming cost V 5 bases and J 4 bases; bases outside gene matches: 3. CDR3 loop: CASSAGQVYGYTF. The CDR3 DNA reads TGTGCCAGTAGTGCGGGACAGGTCTATGGCTACACCTTC.